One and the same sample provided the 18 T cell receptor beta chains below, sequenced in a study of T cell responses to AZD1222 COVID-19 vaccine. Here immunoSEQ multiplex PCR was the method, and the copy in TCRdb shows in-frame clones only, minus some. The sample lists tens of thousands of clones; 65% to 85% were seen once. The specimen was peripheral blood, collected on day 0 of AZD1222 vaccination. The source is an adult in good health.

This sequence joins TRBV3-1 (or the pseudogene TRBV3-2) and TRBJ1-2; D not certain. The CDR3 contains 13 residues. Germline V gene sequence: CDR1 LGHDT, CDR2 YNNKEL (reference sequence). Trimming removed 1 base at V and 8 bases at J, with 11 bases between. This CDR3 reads CASSQGSIQGYTF. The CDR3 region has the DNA TGTGCCAGCAGCCAAGGCTCAATCCAGGGCTACACCTTC.

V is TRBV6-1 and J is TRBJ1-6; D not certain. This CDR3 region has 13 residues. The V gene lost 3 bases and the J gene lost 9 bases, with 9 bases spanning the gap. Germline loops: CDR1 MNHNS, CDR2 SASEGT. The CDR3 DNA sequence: TGTGCCAGCAGTGACCCCGTCGTTTCACCCCTCCACTTT. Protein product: CASSDPVVSPLHF.

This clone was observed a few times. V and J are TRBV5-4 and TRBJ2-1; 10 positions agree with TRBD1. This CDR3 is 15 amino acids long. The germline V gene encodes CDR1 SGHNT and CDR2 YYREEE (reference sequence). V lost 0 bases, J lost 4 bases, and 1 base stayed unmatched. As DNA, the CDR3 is TGTGCCAGCAGCTTGGGGGACAGGGGATACAATGAGCAGTTCTTC. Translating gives CASSLGDRGYNEQFF.

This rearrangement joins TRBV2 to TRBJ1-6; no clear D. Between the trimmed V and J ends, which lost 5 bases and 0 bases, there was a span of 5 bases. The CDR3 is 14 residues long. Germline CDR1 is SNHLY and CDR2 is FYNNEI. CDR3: CASSSRSYNSPLHF. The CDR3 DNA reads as TGTGCCAGCAGTTCGCGCTCCTATAATTCACCCCTCCACTTT.

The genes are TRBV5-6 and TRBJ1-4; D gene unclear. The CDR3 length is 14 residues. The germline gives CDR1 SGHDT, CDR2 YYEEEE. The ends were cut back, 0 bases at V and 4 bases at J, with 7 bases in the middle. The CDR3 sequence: CASSLEQSNEKLFF. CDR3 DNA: TGTGCCAGCAGCTTGGAACAGAGTAATGAAAAACTGTTTTTT.

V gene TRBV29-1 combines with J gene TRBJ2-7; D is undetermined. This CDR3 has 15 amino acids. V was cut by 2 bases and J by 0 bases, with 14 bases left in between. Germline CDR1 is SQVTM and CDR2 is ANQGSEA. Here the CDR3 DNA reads TGCAGCGTTGAATCTCCTACGACTTCCTCCTACGAGCAGTACTTC. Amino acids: CSVESPTTSSYEQYF.

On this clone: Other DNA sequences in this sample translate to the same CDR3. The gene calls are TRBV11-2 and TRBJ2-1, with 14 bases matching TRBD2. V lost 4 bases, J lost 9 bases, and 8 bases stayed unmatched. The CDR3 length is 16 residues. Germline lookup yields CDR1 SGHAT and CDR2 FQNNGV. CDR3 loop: CASSSPGLAGGLEQFF. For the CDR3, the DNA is TGTGCCAGCAGCTCACCTGGACTAGCGGGGGGTCTTGAGCAGTTCTTC.

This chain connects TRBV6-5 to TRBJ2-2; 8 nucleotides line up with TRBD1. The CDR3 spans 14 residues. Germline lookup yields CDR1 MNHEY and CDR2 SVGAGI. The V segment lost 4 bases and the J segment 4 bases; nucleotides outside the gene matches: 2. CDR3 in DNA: TGTGCCAGCAGTTGGGGACAGGCCACCGGGGAGCTGTTTTTT. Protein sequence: CASSWGQATGELFF.

This chain's CDR3 is CASSFSYEQYF. CDR3 coding DNA: TGTGCCAGCAGTTTCTCCTACGAGCAGTACTTC. V is TRBV12-3 or TRBV12-4 and J is TRBJ2-7; no clear D. The V end lost 3 bases, the J end lost 0 bases, and 0 bases lay between the germline ends. The CDR3 has 11 residues.

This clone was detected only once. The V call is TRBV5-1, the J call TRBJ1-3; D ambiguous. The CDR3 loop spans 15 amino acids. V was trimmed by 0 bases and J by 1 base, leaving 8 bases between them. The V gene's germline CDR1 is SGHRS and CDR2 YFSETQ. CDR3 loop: CASSLAPRSGNTIYF. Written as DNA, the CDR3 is TGCGCCAGCAGCTTGGCCCCCCGGTCTGGAAACACCATATATTTT.

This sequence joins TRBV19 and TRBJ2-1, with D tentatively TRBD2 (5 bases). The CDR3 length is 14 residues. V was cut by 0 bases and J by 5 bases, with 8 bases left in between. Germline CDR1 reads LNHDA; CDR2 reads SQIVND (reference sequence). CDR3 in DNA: TGTGCCAGTAGTATAGATCGCGGGCACAATGAGCAGTTCTTC. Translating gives CASSIDRGHNEQFF.

DNA for the CDR3: TGCGCCAGCAGCCAAGAGCGTCGGTCGGTCCACACCGGGGAGCTGTTTTTT. Protein product: CASSQERRSVHTGELFF. The V call is TRBV4-1, the J call TRBJ2-2; D gene uncertain. This CDR3 has 17 amino acids. The germline gives CDR1 MGHRA, CDR2 YSYEKL. V was shortened by 0 bases and J by 3 bases, with 14 bases between the two germline ends.

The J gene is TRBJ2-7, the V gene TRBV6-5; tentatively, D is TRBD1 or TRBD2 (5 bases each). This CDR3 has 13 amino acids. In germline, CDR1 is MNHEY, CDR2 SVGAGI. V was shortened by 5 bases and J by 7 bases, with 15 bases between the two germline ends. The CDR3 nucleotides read TGTGCCAGCAGTCGTAGTTCGGGGCGGGAGCAGTACTTC. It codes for CASSRSSGREQYF.

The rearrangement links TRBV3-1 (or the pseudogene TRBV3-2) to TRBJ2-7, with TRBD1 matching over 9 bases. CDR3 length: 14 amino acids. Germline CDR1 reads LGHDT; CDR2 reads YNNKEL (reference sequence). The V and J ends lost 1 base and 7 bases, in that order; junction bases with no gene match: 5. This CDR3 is CASSQGTGAREQYF. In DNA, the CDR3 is TGTGCCAGCAGCCAAGGGACAGGGGCACGGGAGCAGTACTTC.

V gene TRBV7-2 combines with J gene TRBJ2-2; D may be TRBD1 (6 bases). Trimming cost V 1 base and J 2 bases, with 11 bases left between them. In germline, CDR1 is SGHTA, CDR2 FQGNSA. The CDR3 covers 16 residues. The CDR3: CASSLDGGHNTGELFF. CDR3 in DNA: TGTGCCAGCAGCTTAGATGGGGGACATAACACCGGGGAGCTGTTTTTT. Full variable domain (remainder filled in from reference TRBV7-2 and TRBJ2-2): GAGVSQSPSNKVTEKGKDVELRCDPISGHTALYWYRQSLGQGLEFLIYFQGNSAPDKSGLPSDRFSAERTGGSVSTLTIQRTQQEDSAVYLCASSLDGGHNTGELFFGEGSRLTVL.

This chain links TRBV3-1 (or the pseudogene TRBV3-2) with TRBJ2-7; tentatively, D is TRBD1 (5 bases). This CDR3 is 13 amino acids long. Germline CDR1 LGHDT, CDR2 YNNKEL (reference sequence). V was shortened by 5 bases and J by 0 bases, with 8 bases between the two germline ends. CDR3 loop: CASSRQPSYEQYF. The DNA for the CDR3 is TGTGCCAGCAGCAGACAGCCCTCCTACGAGCAGTACTTC.

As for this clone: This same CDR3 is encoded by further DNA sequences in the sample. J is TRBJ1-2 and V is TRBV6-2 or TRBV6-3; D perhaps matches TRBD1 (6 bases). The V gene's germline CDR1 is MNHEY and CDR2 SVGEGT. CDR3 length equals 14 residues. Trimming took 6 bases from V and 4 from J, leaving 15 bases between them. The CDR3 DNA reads TGTGCCAGCAGCCCATGGGGGCCTGGCTATGGCTACACCTTC. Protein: CASSPWGPGYGYTF.

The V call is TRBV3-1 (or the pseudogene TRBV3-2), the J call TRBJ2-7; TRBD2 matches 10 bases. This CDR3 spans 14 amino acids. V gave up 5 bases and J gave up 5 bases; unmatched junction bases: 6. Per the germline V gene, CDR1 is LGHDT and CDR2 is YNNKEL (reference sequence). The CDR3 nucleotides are TGTGCCAGCAGCAGAGCGGGGGGGCCAAACGAGCAGTACTTC. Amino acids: CASSRAGGPNEQYF.